This passage covers 3 T cell receptor beta chains from one sample sequenced in a study of early T cells in non-severe SARS-CoV-2 infection (dated by TCRdb to about 2021). The library was obtained by 5' RACE. Data came from a NextSeq 500. The public reads were quality trimmed at Q25 with fastp and then assembled into clones with MiXCR by TCRdb, keeping productive beta chains. Rows merge per CDR3 protein into single entries with the most common DNA and genes. Recorded for this sample are fewer than 120,000 distinct CDR3 sequences; 10% to 15% of them occurred a single time. Less than 4.5% of the sample lies in the top ten. The sequencing here drew on whole blood, taken at baseline. The receptors were sampled from an adult who was a healthcare worker with PCR-confirmed SARS-CoV-2 infection or an uninfected control (not recorded which).

The rearrangement joins TRBV20-1 to TRBJ1-1, with unresolved D. The ends were cut back, 2 bases at V and 2 bases at J, with 3 bases in the middle. Germline V lookup: CDR1 DFQATT, CDR2 SNEGSKA (reference sequence). This CDR3 comprises 11 residues. CDR3 nucleotides: TGCAGTGCTAGACATAACACTGAAGCTTTCTTT. Translating gives CSARHNTEAFF.

The V call is TRBV11-2, the J call TRBJ1-4; TRBD1 might be the D (6 bases). Between the trimmed V and J ends, which lost 5 bases and 4 bases, there was a span of 17 bases. Germline V gene lookup returns CDR1 SGHAT and CDR2 FQNNGV. This CDR3 contains 16 residues. In nucleotides, the CDR3 is TGTGCCAGCAGCGCCCAGACAGGAGAGTTTAATGAAAAACTGTTTTTT. Translation: CASSAQTGEFNEKLFF.

This clonotype was seen ten or more times. This chain joins TRBV20-1 and TRBJ2-7; D is unresolved. The CDR3 runs to 15 residues. Per the germline V gene, CDR1 is DFQATT and CDR2 is SNEGSKA (reference sequence). The V end lost 0 bases, the J end lost 4 bases, and 16 bases lay between the germline ends. CDR3 in DNA: TGCAGTGCTAGAGATGTAGGGCAGGCCCAGTACGAGCAGTACTTC. Its protein product is CSARDVGQAQYEQYF.